The 8 T cell receptor beta chains below come from one sample, sequenced in a study of cytomegalovirus exposure and HLA in healthy donors. A multiplex PCR was run with 60 Vbeta primers and 13 Jbeta primers. The data were produced by immunoSEQ multiplex PCR, yet TCRdb's version contains in-frame clones alone and is incomplete. The sample lists around 190,000 clones, around 78% occurring once. Sequencing input: PBMCs. The receptor source for this set is a woman between 25 and 40 years old in good health and CMV-seropositive.

The rearrangement links TRBV4-3 to TRBJ1-1; D ambiguous. The CDR3 sequence is 15 residues long. The germline V gene encodes CDR1 LGHNA and CDR2 YSLEER. V lost 0 bases and J lost 1, with 9 bases in between. CDR3 loop: CASSQDTGSNTEAFF. The DNA of the CDR3 is TGCGCCAGCAGCCAAGATACGGGATCGAACACTGAAGCTTTCTTT.

The CDR3 nucleotides are TGTGCCAGCAGCTTATGGCTAGCGGGGGGCACAGATACGCAGTATTTT. Translating it yields CASSLWLAGGTDTQYF. This sequence joins TRBV11-3 and TRBJ2-3; 10 positions agree with TRBD2. V was pared by 2 bases and J by 1 base, with 3 bases of the junction left unmatched. CDR3 size: 16 residues. Germline CDR1 is SGHNT and CDR2 is YENEEA.

Only a few counts were recorded for this clone. The chain carries TRBV6-1 and TRBJ2-3; 10 nucleotides line up with TRBD1. This CDR3 is 15 amino acids long. V lost 8 bases to trimming and J lost 7 bases; unmatched junction nucleotides: 12. CDR1 is MNHNS, CDR2 SASEGT, per germline. For the CDR3, the DNA is TGTGCCAGCCGAGGGTTGGGACAGGGGAAAAATACGCAGTATTTT. This encodes CASRGLGQGKNTQYF.

This clone was counted once. The DNA of the CDR3 is TGCGCCAGCAGCCTAGGGACAGGGCGCCTATATGGCTACACCTTC. This sequence encodes CASSLGTGRLYGYTF. The chain has TRBV5-1 and TRBJ1-2; 9 nucleotides align to TRBD1. J was trimmed by 5 bases and V by 4 bases; bases with no gene match: 9. CDR1 SGHRS and CDR2 YFSETQ come from the germline V gene. The CDR3 consists of 15 residues.

The V gene is TRBV5-1, the J gene TRBJ2-3; D remains unclear. The germline CDR1 and CDR2 sequences are SGHRS and YFSETQ. With 1 base removed from V and 2 bases from J, the gap between germline ends came to 14 bases. This CDR3 region has 16 residues. The CDR3 nucleotides are TGCGCCAGCAGCTTGCTCCCCGATCAGAACACAGATACGCAGTATTTT. Its protein product is CASSLLPDQNTDTQYF.

There are a few counts of this clone. CDR3: CASSSPRQGRYGYTF. The CDR3 region has the DNA TGTGCCAGCAGCTCCCCTCGGCAGGGGCGCTATGGCTACACCTTC. The chain recombines TRBV7-9 with TRBJ1-2; a weak D match, TRBD1 (6 bases). V dropped 4 bases and J dropped 4 bases, with 16 bases sitting between them. This CDR3 comprises 15 residues. The germline CDR1 and CDR2 sequences are SEHNR and FQNEAQ (reference sequence). Filled out from reference TRBV7-9 and TRBJ1-2, the complete variable domain reads DTGVSQNPRHKITKRGQNVTFRCDPISEHNRLYWYRQTLGQGPEFLTYFQNEAQLEKSRLLSDRFSAERPKGSFSTLEIQRTEQGDSAMYLCASSSPRQGRYGYTFGSGTRLTVV.

V is TRBV6-5 and J is TRBJ1-2; TRBD1 agrees at 7 bases. The CDR3 spans 15 residues. The V and J ends lost 6 bases and 0 bases, in that order; junction bases with no gene match: 7. Germline V CDR1 and CDR2: MNHEY, SVGAGI. This CDR3 reads CASRNRGSANYGYTF. DNA of the CDR3: TGTGCCAGCAGGAACAGGGGCTCCGCTAACTATGGCTACACCTTC.

This clone was counted a few times. The DNA of the CDR3 is TGTGCCAGCAGTTTATCAGGGGGCAAAGCTAATGAAAAACTGTTTTTT. Translation: CASSLSGGKANEKLFF. J is TRBJ1-4 and V is TRBV28, with TRBD1 identical over 8 bases. The germline V gene encodes CDR1 MDHEN and CDR2 SYDVKM. Trimming took 1 base from V and 3 from J; bases not matched to a gene: 4. The CDR3 runs 16 residues.